Following are 15 T cell receptor beta chains from one sample sequenced in a study of blood T cell repertoires in COVID-19. Clones were read by immunoSEQ multiplex PCR, and TCRdb kept only the in-frame ones, dropping some. The repertoire holds hundreds of thousands of clones, with approximately 86% as singletons. The specimen sequenced was PBMCs or T cells enriched from blood (not recorded which). The receptors originated from a woman between 18 and 29 years old who had recovered from COVID-19.

The rearrangement joins TRBV5-8 to TRBJ2-3; tentative D call: TRBD2 (5 bases). The CDR3 totals 14 residues. Germline V lookup: CDR1 SGHTS, CDR2 YDEGEE. Deletions cut 6 bases from V and 0 bases from J, with 11 bases between. The CDR3 sequence is CASIRRTSTDTQYF. The CDR3 nucleotides are TGTGCCAGCATCCGGCGGACTAGCACAGATACGCAGTATTTT.

This chain links TRBV11-1 with TRBJ2-1, with 8 positions matching TRBD2. V lost 5 bases to trimming and J lost 4 bases; unmatched junction nucleotides: 7. The CDR3 totals 15 residues. The germline V gene has CDR1 SGHAT and CDR2 FQDESV (reference sequence). For the CDR3, the DNA is TGTGCCAGCAGCCAATTAGCGGGGCCTTACAATGAGCAGTTCTTC. This gives the protein CASSQLAGPYNEQFF.

This chain joins TRBV19 and TRBJ2-7, with TRBD1 matching over 8 bases. The J segment lost 4 bases and the V segment lost 3 bases, leaving 8 bases of the junction unmatched. Germline CDR1 reads LNHDA; CDR2 reads SQIVND (reference sequence). CDR3 length equals 15 residues. The CDR3 spells CASSMSQGAAYEQYF. CDR3 nucleotide sequence: TGTGCCAGTAGTATGTCCCAGGGGGCTGCGTACGAGCAGTACTTC.

The V call is TRBV19, the J call TRBJ1-3; D uncertain. Per the germline V gene, CDR1 is LNHDA and CDR2 is SQIVND (reference sequence). CDR3 length: 13 amino acids. Trimming pared 3 bases from V and 0 bases from J, leaving 3 bases between. The CDR3 DNA reads as TGTGCCAGTAGTATCGGCTCTGGAAACACCATATATTTT. Translated, it gives CASSIGSGNTIYF. Full variable domain (rest looked up from reference TRBV19 and TRBJ1-3): DGGITQSPKYLFRKEGQNVTLSCEQNLNHDAMYWYRQDPGQGLRLIYYSQIVNDFQKGDIAEGYSVSREKKESFPLTVTSAQKNPTAFYLCASSIGSGNTIYFGEGSWLTVV.

The chain couples TRBV18 to TRBJ1-5; a weak D match, TRBD1 (5 bases). V lost 3 bases and J lost 7, with 25 bases in between. Germline lookup yields CDR1 KGHSH and CDR2 LQKENI. The CDR3 covers 18 residues. CDR3 nucleotides: TGTGCCAGCTCACCTACTCTCCAGTTAGCGGGGCTGGGGCAGCCCCAGCATTTT. Amino acid sequence: CASSPTLQLAGLGQPQHF. The complete variable domain, with remaining parts taken from reference TRBV18 and TRBJ1-5, reads NAGVMQNPRHLVRRRGQEARLRCSPMKGHSHVYWYRQLPEEGLKFMVYLQKENIIDESGMPKERFSAEFPKEGPSILRIQQVVRGDSAAYFCASSPTLQLAGLGQPQHFGDGTRLSIL.

This CDR3 is CASSPGLLTGGYGYTF. DNA for the CDR3: TGTGCCAGCAGTCCAGGATTATTGACAGGGGGCTATGGCTACACCTTC. V gene TRBV6-2 or TRBV6-3 combines with J gene TRBJ1-2; 9 bases fit TRBD1. The CDR3 has 16 amino acids. Trimming cost V 5 bases and J 4 bases; bases outside gene matches: 11. Germline-derived CDR1 and CDR2 are MNHEY and SVGEGT.

This rearrangement joins TRBV13 to TRBJ2-3; no firm D call. Trimming cost V 1 base and J 1 base, with 6 bases left between them. CDR1 is PRHDT and CDR2 is FYEKMQ in the germline V gene (reference sequence). This CDR3 has 14 amino acids. The CDR3, as DNA: TGTGCCAGCAGCTTAGAACTCGGCACAGATACGCAGTATTTT. Translation: CASSLELGTDTQYF.

The chain joins TRBV7-2 to TRBJ1-5; D not resolved. V lost 1 base and J lost 4, with 5 bases in between. The CDR3 covers 13 residues. CDR1 and CDR2 from the germline V gene are SGHTA and FQGNSA. DNA of the CDR3: TGTGCCAGCAGCTTAGTCAGGAATCAGCCCCAGCATTTT. Protein sequence: CASSLVRNQPQHF.

The CDR3 sequence: CASSPSGGAPYGYTF. DNA for the CDR3: TGTGCCAGCAGCCCGTCTGGGGGGGCGCCGTATGGCTACACCTTC. This sequence joins TRBV6-5 and TRBJ1-2; a weak D match, TRBD1 (6 bases). Germline V CDR1 and CDR2: MNHEY, SVGAGI. The CDR3 has 15 amino acids. Trimming pared 6 bases from V and 5 bases from J, leaving 19 bases between.

The rearrangement links TRBV28 to TRBJ1-2, with a possible D match to TRBD1 (6 bases). The V end was cut by 5 bases, the J end by 7 bases, with 20 bases between. Germline loops: CDR1 MDHEN, CDR2 SYDVKM. CDR3 length: 15 residues. CDR3 sequence (DNA): TGTGCCAGCAGTCCAGGGACACGGGGCTTGAGTGGCTACACCTTC. Residues: CASSPGTRGLSGYTF.

The V gene is TRBV7-9, the J gene TRBJ1-4; 7 nucleotides align to TRBD1. Losses at the gene ends were 5 bases for V and 8 bases for J; bases not matched to a gene: 2. CDR3 length: 12 amino acids. Germline CDR1 reads SEHNR; CDR2 reads FQNEAQ (reference sequence). The CDR3 is CASSRDSEKLFF. The CDR3 DNA is TGTGCCAGCAGCCGGGACAGCGAAAAACTGTTTTTT.

The chain has TRBV12-3 or TRBV12-4 and TRBJ1-2; D call uncertain. V was trimmed by 1 base and J by 5 bases, leaving 5 bases between them. This CDR3 region has 12 residues. The CDR3 bases are TGTGCCAGCAGTTTAGGACAATATGGCTACACCTTC. Amino acid sequence: CASSLGQYGYTF.

This chain joins TRBV29-1 and TRBJ2-3; no clear D. Per the germline V gene, CDR1 is SQVTM and CDR2 is ANQGSEA. Trimming pared 5 bases from V and 6 bases from J, leaving 9 bases between. The CDR3 is 11 amino acids. CDR3 in DNA: TGCAGCGTTTCGGTAGTGGATACGCAGTATTTT. It yields the protein CSVSVVDTQYF.

V and J are TRBV6-5 and TRBJ1-1; TRBD1 aligns across 12 bases. Per the germline V gene, CDR1 is MNHEY and CDR2 is SVGAGI. The trim removed 11 bases at V and 5 bases at J, leaving 12 bases unmatched. This CDR3 region has 15 residues. CDR3: CAGLSGGQGATEAFF. CDR3 DNA: TGTGCCGGCCTCAGCGGGGGACAGGGGGCTACTGAAGCTTTCTTT.

This clone has more than one count but fewer than ten. The V call is TRBV27, the J call TRBJ2-2, with 10 bases aligning to TRBD2. The V gene end was trimmed by 6 bases and the J gene end by 1 base; junction bases not matched to a gene: 8. CDR3 length: 17 residues. Germline-derived CDR1 and CDR2 are MNHEY and SMNVEV (reference sequence). DNA for the CDR3: TGTGCCAGCAGATCTATAGCGGGGGGACAGAACACCGGGGAGCTGTTTTTT. This translates into CASRSIAGGQNTGELFF.